At least ten counts were recorded for the clone carrying this T cell receptor (beta chain). Its antigen is undetermined. Unique molecular identifiers featured in how the TCRbeta library was prepared. TCRdb ran MiXCR on the PCR reads and lists one entry per CDR3 protein. The table shows fewer than 550,000 distinct CDR3 sequences, with roughly a tenth occurring only once. CDR3 length: 14 residues. Germline V CDR1 and CDR2: LGHNA, YSLEER. Trimming removed 0 bases from V and 3 bases from J, with 9 bases in between. The record originates from a study of T-cell reconstitution after alpha-beta-depleted transplantation in children. Regarding the study as a whole: One year post-transplant, T-cell counts and diversity were largely derived from T cells produced anew. Roughly two months post-transplant, alpha-beta T cells reportedly originated from several hundred graft clones that had expanded. After transplant, high TCRbeta diversity at day 60 in some patients arose from surviving recipient T cells and thymic progenitors.

The material sequenced was PBMCs, taken before TCRalphabeta/CD19-depleted stem cell transplant. This sequence was found in a child aged 2-15 years with inherited bone marrow failure, due to receive a stem cell transplant. The chain carries TRBV4-3 and TRBJ2-7; no firm D call. The DNA of the CDR3 is TGCGCCAGCAGCCAAGACCCGACTCACTACGAGCAGTACTTC. Its protein product is CASSQDPTHYEQYF.